Listed here is a single T cell receptor beta chain. It was RNA transcripts that yielded the amplified TCR beta CDR3 regions. HTBI primers were employed in a first-round RT-PCR of the TCR CDR3. Via MiXCR, TCRdb re-called the multiplex PCR reads, giving one row per CDR3 protein. The table has more than 600,000 distinct CDR3 sequences, roughly 15% seen once. Uncontrolled infection, other autoimmune disease, pregnancy and lactation each barred patients from inclusion. PBMCs came from about 10 ml fresh peripheral blood. The data derive from a study of T cells in Graves' hyperthyroidism and ophthalmopathy. Background on the study: Upon initial diagnosis and before any treatment, peripheral blood was collected.

The CDR3 is 16 amino acids. Trimming left V 6 bases short and J 7 bases short, with 24 bases between. This rearrangement joins TRBV12-3 or TRBV12-4 to TRBJ2-5; maybe TRBD2 (6 bases). This receptor was obtained from a man between 18 and 29 years old with Graves' hyperthyroidism. Sequencing was carried out using blood. CDR3 coding DNA: TGTGCCAGCAGCCAGCAGGGACCGGGGACCGGGGGGACCCAGTACTTC. Translated: CASSQQGPGTGGTQYF.